The T cell receptor (beta chain) under discussion was sequenced for a study of vaccination effects on CD4 cells after COVID-19. About the study: Sampling occurred a median 72 days post second dose, range 14 to 241.

To note about this clone: What it binds is unknown.

Study outcomes and limitations: Convalescent patients were few in the study, and early post-infection timepoints were absent.

Only in-frame clones appear in the TCRdb table, and some are missing; sequencing was by immunoSEQ multiplex PCR. Altogether roughly 59,000 clones are present, approximately 78% being singletons, with the ten largest covering 2%. Germline V gene sequence: CDR1 SNHLY, CDR2 FYNNEI. Trimming removed 1 base at V and 7 bases at J, with 14 bases between. This CDR3 is 15 amino acids long. Sequencing was preceded by expansion of antigen-specific CD4+ T cells with viral peptide pools in the ViraFEST assay. Cells that had been cultured for roughly eleven days were the source of isolated CD4+ T cells. Each participant was administered two doses of either the BNT162b2 or the mRNA-1273 vaccine. The culture medium for 1.5 million to 2 million PBMC per well included about 9 IU/ml IL-2 and roughly 10 ug/ml peptides.

This material consisted of CD4+ T cells from PBMCs cultured with HCoV-OC43 spike peptides, taken after COVID-19 vaccination. Subset of the sample: HCoV-OC43 spike overlapping peptide pool stimulation. The TCR comes from a human donor who received a COVID-19 vaccine. The gene calls are TRBV2 and TRBJ2-1, with D perhaps TRBD1 (5 bases). The CDR3 region is CASSEEGWRGNEQFF. The DNA of the CDR3 is TGTGCCAGCAGTGAAGAGGGGTGGCGAGGAAATGAGCAGTTCTTC. Together with reference TRBV2 and TRBJ2-1, the CDR3 gives the full variable domain: EPEVTQTPSHQVTQMGQEVILRCVPISNHLYFYWYRQILGQKVEFLVSFYNNEISEKSEIFDDQFSVERPDGSNFTLKIRSTKLEDSAMYFCASSEEGWRGNEQFFGPGTRLTVL.